Each of the 3 T cell receptor beta chains below was sequenced from the same sample in a study of blood T cell repertoires in COVID-19. Clones were read by immunoSEQ multiplex PCR, and TCRdb kept only the in-frame ones, dropping some. This table has about 78,000 clones, over 80% appearing once. Sequencing was done on a sample of peripheral blood. These receptors were obtained from a man in his 60s with active or convalescent COVID-19.

Comment on this clone: Mismatch with germline at one junction end may stem from a read error. The chain recombines TRBV7-9 with TRBJ2-3, with 10 bases fitting TRBD1. This CDR3 spans 15 amino acids. The germline V gene encodes CDR1 SEHNR and CDR2 FQNEAQ (reference sequence). The chain's CDR3 is CASTLGDRGRDTQYF. The CDR3 nucleotides are TGTGCCAGCACCTTAGGGGACAGGGGTCGAGATACGCAGTATTTT.

The chain is built from TRBV3-1 (or the pseudogene TRBV3-2) and TRBJ1-4; TRBD1 might be the D (5 bases). Germline lookup yields CDR1 LGHDT and CDR2 YNNKEL (reference sequence). The V end was cut by 4 bases, the J end by 7 bases, with 10 bases between. The CDR3 has 13 amino acids. The CDR3 loop is CASSRGGTEKLFF. As DNA, the CDR3 is TGTGCCAGCAGCCGGGGGGGGACTGAAAAACTGTTTTTT.

This chain connects TRBV7-6 to TRBJ1-1; unclear D gene. This CDR3 comprises 14 residues. CDR1 SGHVS and CDR2 FNYEAQ come from the germline V gene. The ends were cut back, 4 bases at V and 2 bases at J, with 11 bases in the middle. The CDR3 reads CASSWAGPNTEAFF. The DNA for the CDR3 is TGTGCCAGCAGCTGGGCGGGTCCAAACACTGAAGCTTTCTTT.